This T cell receptor (beta chain) derives from a study of vaccination and CD4 T cells after COVID-19. Whole-study context: Each individual in the study obtained two doses of BNT162b2 or mRNA-1273 vaccine. Study conclusions and caveats: For convalescent patients, a median about 86% of reactive clones surfaced exclusively after vaccination.

This clonotype came up a few times. Its specificity is not known. The treatment is: roughly 10-day PBMC culture with coronavirus spike peptide pools or control peptides (ViraFEST assay). The culture of under 2.5 million PBMCs per well included approximately 10 IU/ml IL-2 and 8.5 to 10 ug/ml peptide pools. The Oncomine TCR Beta short-read assay sequenced DNA from cultured CD4+ T cells. From the PCR reads, TCRdb called clonotypes with MiXCR, one entry per CDR3 protein. In the table there are 15,000 or so distinct CDR3 sequences, roughly two fifths of which are singletons. The CDR3 covers 13 residues. Looked up from germline, CDR1 is KGHDR and CDR2 is SFDVKD. V was cut by 7 bases and J by 5 bases, with 14 bases left in between.

The genes are TRBV24-1 and TRBJ2-7; TRBD1 is a possible D gene (6 bases). The TCR originated in a human donor who had recovered from COVID-19. Sequencing used CD4+ T cells from blood, cultured in vitro. CDR3 DNA: TGTGCCACCAGGGGAGACAGGCCCCACGAGCAGTACTTC. Amino acids: CATRGDRPHEQYF.